Below are 29 T cell receptor beta chains sequenced from a single sample in a study of cytomegalovirus exposure and HLA in healthy donors (dated by TCRdb to 2017 to 2019). Library preparation was by the immunoSEQ multiplex PCR assay. For the multiplex PCR, a mixture combining 60 forward primers for TCR Vbeta segments and 13 reverse primers for TCR Jbeta segments was used. Held by TCRdb, this immuneACCESS table contains in-frame sequences only and omits some clones. Under half of the omission traces to an unresolved V gene where checked; the cause of the rest is unknown. The sample has approximately 120,000 clones on record, approximately 81% of them singletons. About 2% of the sample rests with the top ten. The sequenced sample was PBMCs. The receptors were gathered from a woman aged 30 to 39 in good health and CMV-seronegative.

V and J are TRBV28 and TRBJ2-5, with TRBD1 matching over 9 bases. The CDR3 spans 15 residues. Germline values: CDR1 MDHEN, CDR2 SYDVKM. V lost 9 bases to trimming and J lost 3 bases; unmatched junction nucleotides: 11. In DNA form, the CDR3 reads TGTGCCAGTATCGGAACAGGGGGCGAGGAAGAGACCCAGTACTTC. This encodes CASIGTGGEEETQYF.

The sample holds one count of this clone. The germline gene is not matched at one end of the junction; a read error may be the cause. This rearrangement joins TRBV19 to TRBJ2-7; 10 bases line up with TRBD1. Germline assignment: CDR1 LNHDA and CDR2 SQIVND (reference sequence). The length of the CDR3 is 12 residues. DNA for the CDR3: TGTGCCAGTAGAGAACCCGGGACAGGGGAGTTTTTC. This encodes CASREPGTGEFF.

The V gene is TRBV18, the J gene TRBJ1-1; D is perhaps TRBD1 (6 bases). V lost 6 bases and J 4 bases, leaving 15 bases between the germline ends. The CDR3 spans 14 residues. The germline CDR1 and CDR2 sequences are KGHSH and LQKENI. For the CDR3, the DNA is TGTGCCAGCTCTCAAGAGGGGGAGGGCACTGAAGCTTTCTTT. It translates to CASSQEGEGTEAFF.

Only one count was recorded for this clone. CDR3 loop: CASSPGTGWYEQYF. The CDR3, as DNA: TGCGCCAGCAGCCCCGGGACAGGGTGGTACGAGCAGTACTTC. This chain connects TRBV5-1 to TRBJ2-7; 9 bases line up with TRBD1. Germline-derived CDR1 and CDR2 are SGHRS and YFSETQ. Trimming cost V 4 bases and J 4 bases; bases outside gene matches: 6. The CDR3 totals 14 residues.

The chain combines TRBV27 with TRBJ2-7; D might be TRBD2 (7 bases). Germline V lookup: CDR1 MNHEY, CDR2 SMNVEV (reference sequence). Trimming took 3 bases from V and 4 from J, leaving 13 bases between them. The CDR3 length is 14 residues. This chain's CDR3 is CASSLSGGGYEQYF. The DNA for the CDR3 is TGTGCCAGCAGTTTGTCGGGGGGCGGGTACGAGCAGTACTTC.

The rearrangement links TRBV29-1 to TRBJ2-1; 8 bases align to TRBD1. The CDR3 consists of 16 residues. Per the germline V gene, CDR1 is SQVTM and CDR2 is ANQGSEA. V shed 6 bases, J shed 4 bases, and the junction held 14 bases outside the gene matches. The CDR3 reads CSVSVPGQVRYNEQFF. CDR3 coding DNA: TGCAGCGTGAGTGTCCCGGGACAGGTTAGGTACAATGAGCAGTTCTTC.

The CDR3 loop reads CASSAGGTGYGYTF. The CDR3 DNA reads as TGTGCCAGCAGTGCAGGGGGTACGGGGTATGGCTACACCTTC. V and J are TRBV27 and TRBJ1-2; 7 nucleotides line up with TRBD1. CDR1 is MNHEY, CDR2 SMNVEV, per germline (reference sequence). Trimming took 5 bases from V and 5 from J; bases not matched to a gene: 8. This CDR3 spans 14 amino acids.

V usage is TRBV25-1 and J usage is TRBJ2-5, with TRBD1 as a possible D gene (6 bases). V was cut by 6 bases and J by 7 bases, with 15 bases left in between. The CDR3 consists of 13 residues. CDR1 and CDR2 (germline): MGHDK, SYGVNS. The CDR3 protein is CASRAPGDATQYF. The CDR3 coding sequence is TGTGCCAGCAGGGCCCCAGGGGATGCGACCCAGTACTTC.

CDR3 coding DNA: TGTGCCAGTAGTATAGGGCAGAATGGCTACACCTTC. Protein: CASSIGQNGYTF. This chain connects TRBV19 to TRBJ1-2; D is unclear. Trimming pared 1 base from V and 6 bases from J, leaving 6 bases between. The CDR3 has 12 amino acids. From germline, CDR1 is LNHDA and CDR2 SQIVND (reference sequence).

DNA of the CDR3: TGCGCCAGCAGCGTTACAGGAGCTAGCTCCTACAATGAGCAGTTCTTC. As protein: CASSVTGASSYNEQFF. The rearrangement uses TRBV5-1 and TRBJ2-1; D is possibly TRBD1 (5 bases). V was clipped by 4 bases and J by 0 bases, with 14 bases between them. This CDR3 spans 16 amino acids. Germline CDR1 and CDR2: SGHRS and YFSETQ.

This chain connects TRBV9 to TRBJ2-3, with 8 bases identical to TRBD2. Trimming removed 5 bases from V and 1 base from J; junction bases left unmatched: 9. This CDR3 contains 16 residues. CDR1 and CDR2 (germline): SGDLS, YYNGEE. The CDR3 sequence is CASRRGPGRGTDTQYF. DNA for the CDR3: TGTGCCAGCAGGAGAGGGCCCGGGAGGGGCACAGATACGCAGTATTTT. The entire variable domain, with the rest obtained from reference TRBV9 and TRBJ2-3, is as follows: DSGVTQTPKHLITATGQRVTLRCSPRSGDLSVYWYQQSLDQGLQFLIQYYNGEERAKGNILERFSAQQFPDLHSELNLSSLELGDSALYFCASRRGPGRGTDTQYFGPGTRLTVL.

The chain combines TRBV7-9 with TRBJ2-7; TRBD2 agrees at 10 bases. This CDR3 contains 13 residues. The germline gives CDR1 SEHNR, CDR2 FQNEAQ (reference sequence). The V gene end was trimmed by 2 bases and the J gene end by 6 bases; junction bases not matched to a gene: 1. The CDR3 bases are TGTGCCAGCAGCTTAATAGCGGGGGGCGAGCAGTACTTC. Protein sequence: CASSLIAGGEQYF.

V usage is TRBV6-1 and J usage is TRBJ1-3, with TRBD1 as a possible D gene (6 bases). Per germline, CDR1 MNHNS and CDR2 SASEGT. The V and J ends lost 7 bases and 4 bases respectively, with 14 bases between them. This CDR3 spans 14 amino acids. The CDR3 loop reads CASTPGGLGNTIYF. The CDR3 DNA reads as TGTGCCAGCACCCCCGGGGGGCTAGGAAACACCATATATTTT.

The rearrangement links TRBV5-4 to TRBJ2-1; a possible D gene is TRBD2 (6 bases). Germline V gene sequence: CDR1 SGHNT, CDR2 YYREEE (reference sequence). The CDR3 consists of 13 residues. Between the trimmed V and J ends, which lost 4 bases and 6 bases, there was a span of 11 bases. This chain's CDR3 is CASSRGTLNEQFF. CDR3 bases: TGTGCCAGCAGCCGGGGGACTCTCAATGAGCAGTTCTTC.

This chain links TRBV9 with TRBJ2-3; perhaps TRBD1 as D (5 bases). Germline CDR1 reads SGDLS; CDR2 reads YYNGEE. This CDR3 region has 14 residues. Trimming took 1 base from V and 3 from J, leaving 9 bases between them. The CDR3 DNA is TGTGCCAGCAGCGTAAACAGGTGGACAGATACGCAGTATTTT. This codes for CASSVNRWTDTQYF.

The chain combines TRBV10-2 with TRBJ2-3; 10 positions agree with TRBD2. CDR3 length: 15 residues. Germline lookup yields CDR1 WSHSY and CDR2 SAAADI. V lost 6 bases, J lost 2 bases, and 5 bases stayed unmatched. In nucleotides, the CDR3 is TGCGCCAGCAGGAGGACTAGCGGTATCACAGATACGCAGTATTTT. Encoded protein: CASRRTSGITDTQYF.

The CDR3 loop is CASSLRGGYGYTF. CDR3 in DNA: TGTGCCAGTTCCTTGAGGGGGGGCTATGGCTACACCTTC. This rearrangement joins TRBV19 to TRBJ1-2; possible D gene TRBD1, 6 bases. The CDR3 is made up of 13 amino acids. Trimming removed 8 bases at V and 4 bases at J, with 14 bases between. The germline gives CDR1 LNHDA, CDR2 SQIVND (reference sequence).

About this clone itself: Other DNA sequences in this specimen translate into the identical CDR3. The chain links TRBV11-2 to TRBJ1-2, with no clear D. V was clipped by 5 bases and J by 7 bases, with 14 bases between them. Germline-derived CDR1 and CDR2 are SGHAT and FQNNGV. This CDR3 is 13 amino acids long. CDR3 DNA sequence: TGTGCCAGCAGCCAGGATGGGAGCTTTGGCTACACCTTC. It translates to CASSQDGSFGYTF.

The rearrangement uses TRBV5-1 and TRBJ1-5; D is unclear. V was shortened by 4 bases and J by 3 bases, with 14 bases between the two germline ends. The CDR3 runs to 15 residues. Germline V lookup: CDR1 SGHRS, CDR2 YFSETQ. DNA for the CDR3: TGCGCCAGCAGCCCCGATGGGCAGCCCAATCAGCCCCAGCATTTT. Amino acid sequence: CASSPDGQPNQPQHF.

This rearrangement joins TRBV27 to TRBJ2-5; 12 bases are shared with TRBD2. The junction had 5 bases not matched to a gene; V was cut back by 3 bases and J by 0 bases. The CDR3 spans 17 residues. Germline-derived CDR1 and CDR2 are MNHEY and SMNVEV (reference sequence). CDR3 protein: CASSFRGTSGYQETQYF. The CDR3 DNA is TGTGCCAGCAGTTTCCGAGGGACTAGCGGGTACCAAGAGACCCAGTACTTC.

The chain has TRBV28 and TRBJ2-3; possible D gene TRBD1, 5 bases. The CDR3 runs to 16 residues. Germline V lookup: CDR1 MDHEN, CDR2 SYDVKM. The V and J ends lost 4 bases and 7 bases respectively, with 21 bases between them. The CDR3 here is CASSYQLDSLTHTQYF. In DNA, the CDR3 is TGTGCCAGCAGTTACCAGTTAGACAGCCTGACTCATACGCAGTATTTT.

This clone appeared a single time. V usage is TRBV7-9 and J usage is TRBJ2-7; a weak D match, TRBD2 (5 bases). With 5 bases removed from V and 6 bases from J, the gap between germline ends came to 14 bases. Germline V CDR1 and CDR2: SEHNR, FQNEAQ (reference sequence). The CDR3 is made up of 13 amino acids. In DNA, the CDR3 is TGTGCCAGCAGCGCTACTAGGACGGGCGAGCAGTACTTC. Its protein product is CASSATRTGEQYF.

The rearrangement uses TRBV29-1 and TRBJ2-1; the match to TRBD2 covers 15 bases. The V gene end was trimmed by 6 bases and the J gene end by 8 bases; junction bases not matched to a gene: 26. The CDR3 is 21 residues long. Looked up from germline, CDR1 is SQVTM and CDR2 is ANQGSEA. The CDR3 DNA sequence: TGCAGCGTCGAGATCCCTCGGTCCGGGACTAGCGGGGGGCTACTACTCGATGAGCAGTTCTTC. Encoded protein: CSVEIPRSGTSGGLLLDEQFF.

The J gene is TRBJ1-2, the V gene TRBV7-2, with 10 positions matching TRBD1. Germline CDR1 SGHTA, CDR2 FQGNSA. The CDR3 runs to 14 residues. The V segment lost 1 base and the J segment 8 bases; nucleotides outside the gene matches: 4. CDR3 loop: CASSLVGTGDGYTF. The CDR3 DNA is TGTGCCAGCAGCTTAGTGGGGACAGGGGACGGCTACACCTTC.

The sample holds a few counts of this clone. V gene TRBV5-5 combines with J gene TRBJ2-1; the match to TRBD2 covers 8 bases. CDR1 and CDR2 from the germline V gene are SGHKS and YYEKEE (reference sequence). The junction had 6 bases not matched to a gene; V was cut back by 4 bases and J by 0 bases. This CDR3 spans 16 amino acids. As DNA, the CDR3 is TGTGCCAGCAGCGGGACTAGGGGAAGCTCCTACAATGAGCAGTTCTTC. It codes for CASSGTRGSSYNEQFF. Filled out from reference TRBV5-5 and TRBJ2-1, the complete variable domain reads DAGVTQSPTHLIKTRGQQVTLRCSPISGHKSVSWYQQVLGQGPQFIFQYYEKEERGRGNFPDRFSARQFPNYSSELNVNALLLGDSALYLCASSGTRGSSYNEQFFGPGTRLTVL.

This clone was seen only a few times. The chain links TRBV4-1 to TRBJ2-5; D is unresolved. The DNA end is a closer match to TRBJ2-7, so the J assignment may be wrong. The germline CDR1 and CDR2 sequences are MGHRA and YSYEKL. The CDR3 spans 15 residues. CDR3 DNA sequence: TGCGCCAGCAGCTCAGGATCACAAGGTGGCTACGAGCAGTACTTC. Translated: CASSSGSQGGYEQYF.

The chain recombines TRBV18 with TRBJ1-3; 7 bases fit TRBD1. This CDR3 has 17 amino acids. Per germline, CDR1 KGHSH and CDR2 LQKENI. With V trimmed by 1 base and J by 1 base, 7 bases remained unmatched. As DNA, the CDR3 is TGTGCCAGCTCACCACGAGAGACAGGGAGGTCTGGAAACACCATATATTTT. It yields the protein CASSPRETGRSGNTIYF.

The rearrangement links TRBV18 to TRBJ2-1, with D perhaps TRBD1 (5 bases). Trimming removed 6 bases from V and 0 bases from J, with 12 bases in between. Per the germline V gene, CDR1 is KGHSH and CDR2 is LQKENI. CDR3 length: 15 residues. The CDR3 DNA is TGTGCCAGCTCCCTTGACAGAGGCTCCTACAATGAGCAGTTCTTC. This sequence encodes CASSLDRGSYNEQFF.

This chain uses TRBV7-9 with TRBJ1-5, with 10 nucleotides matching TRBD1. V lost 9 bases, J lost 10 bases, and 12 bases stayed unmatched. In germline, CDR1 is SEHNR, CDR2 FQNEAQ (reference sequence). The length of the CDR3 is 14 residues. This chain's CDR3 is CASGDRGTPFPQHF. As DNA, the CDR3 is TGTGCCAGTGGGGACAGGGGAACCCCATTTCCCCAGCATTTT.